A single sample is the source of the 18 T cell receptor beta chains below, sequenced in a study of T cell changes during pregnancy in multiple sclerosis. Sequencing was performed with immunoSEQ multiplex PCR; in TCRdb, only in-frame clones are kept and a portion is missing. The data contain under 45,000 clones, 90% of them singletons. The sequenced sample was CD8+ T cells from peripheral blood mononuclear cells, obtained in the third trimester of pregnancy. These receptors were obtained from a female donor with multiple sclerosis, enrolled in a pregnancy study.

This chain connects TRBV9 to TRBJ1-2; D is possibly TRBD1 (5 bases). There are 13 residues in the CDR3. Germline V gene sequence: CDR1 SGDLS, CDR2 YYNGEE. The ends were cut back, 7 bases at V and 6 bases at J, with 16 bases in the middle. Here the CDR3 DNA reads TGTGCCAGCTACGATGGGGGAGGGAATGGCTACACCTTC. Translation: CASYDGGGNGYTF. Full variable domain (rest looked up from reference TRBV9 and TRBJ1-2): DSGVTQTPKHLITATGQRVTLRCSPRSGDLSVYWYQQSLDQGLQFLIQYYNGEERAKGNILERFSAQQFPDLHSELNLSSLELGDSALYFCASYDGGGNGYTFGSGTRLTVV.

The chain couples TRBV5-1 to TRBJ2-7; weak D call: TRBD2 (5 bases). V was cut by 0 bases and J by 3 bases, with 13 bases left in between. In germline, CDR1 is SGHRS, CDR2 YFSETQ. This CDR3 is 15 amino acids long. CDR3 nucleotide sequence: TGCGCCAGCAGCTTGGCCGGAGGCGGAAACTACGAGCAGTACTTC. Amino acid sequence: CASSLAGGGNYEQYF.

This clone was seen a single time. The rearrangement joins TRBV6-1 to TRBJ2-3; D might be TRBD1 (6 bases). This CDR3 contains 16 residues. From germline, CDR1 is MNHNS and CDR2 SASEGT. V gave up 0 bases and J gave up 1 base, with 11 bases separating them. CDR3 nucleotides: TGTGCCAGCAGTGAAGCATTGGGGGCACGCACAGATACGCAGTATTTT. It yields the protein CASSEALGARTDTQYF.

The CDR3 coding sequence is TGTGCCAGCAGCTTTGGGCAGGGGAACACTGAAGCTTTCTTT. This gives the protein CASSFGQGNTEAFF. The chain couples TRBV7-9 to TRBJ1-1; maybe TRBD1 (5 bases). V was cut by 3 bases and J by 1 base, with 9 bases left in between. There are 14 residues in the CDR3. In germline, CDR1 is SEHNR, CDR2 FQNEAQ (reference sequence).

This clone was seen a handful of times. The chain uses TRBV30 and TRBJ1-6, with TRBD1 matching over 7 bases. This CDR3 is 14 amino acids long. CDR1 GTSNPN and CDR2 SVGIG come from the germline V gene (reference sequence). Unmatched junction bases numbered 6, after V lost 1 base and J lost 9 bases. DNA for the CDR3: TGTGCCTGGAGTGCGGGAGGGGGCAGTTCACCCCTCCACTTT. Amino acids: CAWSAGGGSSPLHF.

This sequence joins TRBV5-1 and TRBJ1-5; TRBD1 is a possible D gene (6 bases). V gave up 4 bases and J gave up 2 bases, with 10 bases separating them. The CDR3 totals 14 residues. Germline V gives CDR1 SGHRS, CDR2 YFSETQ. CDR3 in amino acids: CASSPEGGNQPQHF. The CDR3 DNA follows: TGCGCCAGCAGCCCCGAGGGGGGCAATCAGCCCCAGCATTTT.

The rearrangement links TRBV19 to TRBJ1-2; 7 bases match TRBD1. The V segment lost 8 bases and the J segment 4 bases; nucleotides outside the gene matches: 7. The CDR3 contains 13 residues. CDR1 and CDR2 (germline): LNHDA, SQIVND (reference sequence). The CDR3 bases are TGTGCCAGTGGCCAGGGACAGTCCTATGGCTACACCTTC. It codes for CASGQGQSYGYTF.

This clone was recorded only once. V and J are TRBV28 and TRBJ2-7, with D possibly being TRBD1 (5 bases). The V and J ends lost 2 bases and 2 bases respectively, with 13 bases between them. The CDR3 totals 15 residues. Germline CDR1 reads MDHEN; CDR2 reads SYDVKM. This CDR3 is CASSLRDSPTYEQYF. The CDR3 DNA is TGTGCCAGCAGTTTACGTGACAGTCCGACCTACGAGCAGTACTTC. The variable domain in full, with the rest retrieved from reference TRBV28 and TRBJ2-7, is DVKVTQSSRYLVKRTGEKVFLECVQDMDHENMFWYRQDPGLGLRLIYFSYDVKMKEKGDIPEGYSVSREKKERFSLILESASTNQTSMYLCASSLRDSPTYEQYFGPGTRLTVT.

This sequence joins TRBV28 and TRBJ2-5, with 10 bases fitting TRBD2. From germline, CDR1 is MDHEN and CDR2 SYDVKM. This CDR3 contains 16 residues. The ends lost 1 base at V and 5 bases at J; junction bases unmatched: 7. CDR3 residues: CASSLSASGSAETQYF. The CDR3 DNA sequence: TGTGCCAGCAGTTTATCGGCTAGCGGGAGCGCGGAGACCCAGTACTTC.

The chain joins TRBV11-2 to TRBJ2-1, with D possibly TRBD1 on 5 matching bases. Germline-derived CDR1 and CDR2 are SGHAT and FQNNGV. This CDR3 contains 15 residues. Trimming pared 5 bases from V and 4 bases from J, leaving 15 bases between. The CDR3 spells CASSPSGLGYNEQFF. Written as DNA, the CDR3 is TGTGCCAGCAGCCCATCAGGGTTGGGGTACAATGAGCAGTTCTTC.

The chain has TRBV4-3 and TRBJ1-5, with 8 bases lining up with TRBD1. The germline V gene encodes CDR1 LGHNA and CDR2 YSLEER. The trim removed 1 base at V and 6 bases at J, leaving 5 bases unmatched. CDR3 length: 15 amino acids. The CDR3 region has the DNA TGCGCCAGCAGCCAAGGGACAGGGCCGAGTCAGCCCCAGCATTTT. Its translation is CASSQGTGPSQPQHF.

This clone was observed a single time. The chain employs TRBV27 and TRBJ2-7; TRBD1 is a possible D gene (5 bases). The CDR3 extends over 15 amino acids. The V gene's germline CDR1 is MNHEY and CDR2 SMNVEV (reference sequence). V was pared by 5 bases and J by 0 bases, with 14 bases between. CDR3 sequence: CASSLTETSSYEQYF. CDR3 nucleotide sequence: TGTGCCAGCAGTCTGACAGAAACCTCCTCCTACGAGCAGTACTTC.

This clone ranks as medium-sized. The gene calls are TRBV28 and TRBJ1-4; 8 bases are shared with TRBD1. The germline V gene has CDR1 MDHEN and CDR2 SYDVKM. The CDR3 is 18 residues long. V trimming: 1 base; J trimming: 7 bases; junction bases outside the gene matches: 14. The CDR3 DNA sequence: TGTGCCAGCAGTTTATTTGGGACAGGTGGCTCTCTTGTTGAAAAACTGTTTTTT. Translated: CASSLFGTGGSLVEKLFF.

V usage is TRBV19 and J usage is TRBJ1-5; D uncertain. Trimming took off 5 bases at V and 6 bases at J, with 11 bases between the two ends. The CDR3 consists of 13 residues. From germline, CDR1 is LNHDA and CDR2 SQIVND (reference sequence). The CDR3 reads CASSPHPGQPQHF. DNA for the CDR3: TGTGCCAGTAGTCCTCACCCGGGTCAGCCCCAGCATTTT.

By sample fraction, this clone is medium-sized. The CDR3 DNA is TGTGCCAGCAGCCGGGACAGGGAAAATTCACCCCTCCACTTT. Its translation is CASSRDRENSPLHF. The chain recombines TRBV6-1 with TRBJ1-6, with 9 bases matching TRBD1. From germline, CDR1 is MNHNS and CDR2 SASEGT. The CDR3 runs to 14 residues. V dropped 6 bases and J dropped 7; count of bases not matched to a gene: 4.

J is TRBJ1-2 and V is TRBV4-3; D is uncertain. V was cut by 0 bases and J by 1 base, with 6 bases left in between. Germline V gives CDR1 LGHNA, CDR2 YSLEER. The CDR3 contains 14 residues. The CDR3 DNA reads as TGCGCCAGCAGCCAAGATCCGCGTAACTATGGCTACACCTTC. This translates into CASSQDPRNYGYTF.

The chain couples TRBV4-3 to TRBJ1-2, with a tentative D call TRBD1 (5 bases). Germline values: CDR1 LGHNA, CDR2 YSLEER. The CDR3 contains 15 residues. V dropped 0 bases and J dropped 6 bases, with 14 bases sitting between them. DNA for the CDR3: TGCGCCAGCAGCCAAGAAGTCACCCTAGGGGATGGCTACACCTTC. Protein: CASSQEVTLGDGYTF.

V usage is TRBV30 and J usage is TRBJ2-1, with D possibly being TRBD1 (5 bases). The CDR3 contains 14 residues. The V end lost 0 bases, the J end lost 7 bases, and 13 bases lay between the germline ends. Germline lookup yields CDR1 GTSNPN and CDR2 SVGIG (reference sequence). This CDR3 is CAWSVQAVTNEQFF. The CDR3 DNA sequence: TGTGCCTGGAGTGTACAGGCGGTTACTAATGAGCAGTTCTTC.